This T cell receptor (beta chain) originates from a study of blood T cell repertoires in COVID-19. Study background: PBMCs, B-cell-depleted T cells, or T cells provided the cDNA or gDNA that made up the material.

TCRdb's table, derived via immunoSEQ multiplex PCR, lists solely in-frame clones and lacks some. The sample consists of under 400,000 clones, 86% of them appearing once. CDR1 and CDR2 from the germline V gene are LNHNV and YYDKDF (reference sequence). The CDR3 is made up of 18 amino acids. Between the trimmed V and J ends, which lost 0 bases and 2 bases, there was a span of 20 bases. V gene TRBV15 combines with J gene TRBJ2-7; D remains ambiguous. Sequencing was performed on PBMCs or T cells enriched from blood (not recorded which). This TCR came from a woman in her 40s with acute COVID-19. CDR3 DNA: TGTGCCACCAGCAGAGATCGGGTCAGTGATTACTGGGCCTACGAGCAGTACTTC. Its protein product is CATSRDRVSDYWAYEQYF.